This T cell receptor beta chain was obtained from a study of T cells in Graves' hyperthyroidism and ophthalmopathy. The wider study: Peripheral blood sampling occurred at initial diagnosis, before any treatment.

Study observations and caveats: Blood shared most expanded thyroid clonotypes above 0.001.

As regards this clonotype: The antigen remains unidentified.

RNA transcripts gave rise to amplified TCR beta CDR3 regions. The HTBI set primed first-round TCR CDR3 RT-PCR. One entry per CDR3 protein results from TCRdb running MiXCR on the multiplex PCR reads. This table has hundreds of thousands of distinct CDR3 sequences, under 20% appearing once. The length of the CDR3 is 13 residues. Trimming removed 7 bases at V and 4 bases at J, with 8 bases between. Germline V gene data show CDR1 as MNHNS and CDR2 as SASEGT. The receptor's source is a woman in her 50s with Graves' hyperthyroidism that later progressed to Graves' ophthalmopathy. Sequences were obtained from blood. The V call is TRBV6-1, the J call TRBJ2-6; no definite D call. CDR3 DNA: TGTGCCAGCATGGTTCTCGGGGCCAACGTCCTGACTTTC. Translated: CASMVLGANVLTF.